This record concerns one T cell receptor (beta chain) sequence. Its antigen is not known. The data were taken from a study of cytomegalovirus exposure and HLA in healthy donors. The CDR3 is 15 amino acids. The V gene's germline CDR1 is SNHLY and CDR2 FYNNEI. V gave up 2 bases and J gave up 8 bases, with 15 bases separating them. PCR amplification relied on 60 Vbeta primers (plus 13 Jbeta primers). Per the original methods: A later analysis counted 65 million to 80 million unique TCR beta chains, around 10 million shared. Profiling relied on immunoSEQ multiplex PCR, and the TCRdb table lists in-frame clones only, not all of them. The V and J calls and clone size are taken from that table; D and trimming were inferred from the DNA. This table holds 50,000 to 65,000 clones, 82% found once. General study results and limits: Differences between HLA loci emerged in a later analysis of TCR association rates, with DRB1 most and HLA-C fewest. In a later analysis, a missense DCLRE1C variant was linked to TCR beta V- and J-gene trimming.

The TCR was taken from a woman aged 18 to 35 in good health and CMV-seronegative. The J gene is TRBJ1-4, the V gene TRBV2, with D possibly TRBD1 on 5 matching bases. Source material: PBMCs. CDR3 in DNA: TGTGCCAGCAGTGAACTCCGGAGGGGACGGGAAAAACTGTTTTTT. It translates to CASSELRRGREKLFF.